The clone carrying this TCR beta chain was seen repeatedly, ten times or more. Its antigen remains unidentified. Trimming took 6 bases from V and 2 from J, leaving 21 bases between them. Germline assignment: CDR1 SEHNR and CDR2 FQNEAQ (reference sequence). The CDR3 has 17 amino acids. This record belongs to a study of breast tumors, draining lymph nodes, adjacent tissues. TCRdb recomputed calls from the multiplex PCR reads with MiXCR, one row per CDR3 protein. This repertoire shows around 190,000 distinct CDR3 sequences, roughly 30% found once; its top ten account for 3.5% to 4.5%. Axillary draining lymph nodes of breast cancer patients supplied the node samples. Findings and caveats of the study: Data fit most tumor T cells coming from lymph node, expanding in tumor.

This chain joins TRBV7-9 and TRBJ2-3; possibly TRBD1 or TRBD2 for D (6 bases each). The TCR originated in a female donor with breast cancer. Some clones in this sample may be carry-over from other donors' samples. The sequenced material came from axillary lymph node tissue. The chain's CDR3 is CASRNRGPGRFTDTQYF. CDR3 coding DNA: TGTGCCAGCAGAAATCGGGGGCCAGGACGATTCACAGATACGCAGTATTTT.